A selection of T cell receptor beta chains follows, all from one sample in a study of T cell responses to AZD1222 COVID-19 vaccine. Clones were sequenced by immunoSEQ multiplex PCR, and TCRdb holds only the in-frame ones, with some missing. This table holds about 170,000 clones, more than 85% found once. The source material was peripheral blood, sampled on day 0 of AZD1222 vaccination. The receptors come from an adult in good health. Each CDR3 is given without its conserved first and last residue. Each record gives: V gene, J gene, CDR3 protein.

v_gene: TRBV3-1/TRBV3-2; j_gene: TRBJ1-3; CDR3aa: ASSRGDSGNTIY
v_gene: TRBV4-1; j_gene: TRBJ2-7; CDR3aa: ASSQDRNRPYEQY
v_gene: TRBV19; j_gene: TRBJ1-1; CDR3aa: ASSVQGAEAF
v_gene: TRBV27; j_gene: TRBJ2-7; CDR3aa: ASSLGLAGGRYEQY
v_gene: TRBV28; j_gene: TRBJ1-2; CDR3aa: ASSFTGSGYT
v_gene: TRBV4-1; j_gene: TRBJ1-1; CDR3aa: ASSQGLGQGLNEAF
v_gene: TRBV4-1; j_gene: TRBJ1-2; CDR3aa: ASSQDQRPHNGYT
v_gene: TRBV5-1; j_gene: TRBJ2-2; CDR3aa: ASSYLPSGQGPTTNTGELF
v_gene: TRBV27; j_gene: TRBJ1-1; CDR3aa: ASSWGVMDTEAF
v_gene: TRBV5-6; j_gene: TRBJ1-1; CDR3aa: ASSSAFPEAF
v_gene: TRBV30; j_gene: TRBJ1-1; CDR3aa: AWTGQMNTEAF
v_gene: TRBV18; j_gene: TRBJ1-1; CDR3aa: ASSSDTLNTEAF
v_gene: TRBV10-2; j_gene: TRBJ2-7; CDR3aa: ASTRGDSYEQY
v_gene: TRBV7-6; j_gene: TRBJ2-2; CDR3aa: ASSLHTGELF
v_gene: TRBV27; j_gene: TRBJ1-2; CDR3aa: ASSSRDGFYGYT
v_gene: TRBV11-2; j_gene: TRBJ2-7; CDR3aa: ASSRVTVSYEQY
v_gene: TRBV5-1; j_gene: TRBJ1-1; CDR3aa: ASSFRTGENTEAF
v_gene: TRBV3-1/TRBV3-2; j_gene: TRBJ2-3; CDR3aa: ASSLADTQY
v_gene: TRBV6-5; j_gene: TRBJ2-7; CDR3aa: ASRVGQGSYEQY
v_gene: TRBV10-1; j_gene: TRBJ2-3; CDR3aa: ASSSNRDRMTDTQY
v_gene: TRBV28; j_gene: TRBJ2-5; CDR3aa: ASSTTKGTSRTQY
v_gene: TRBV6-1; j_gene: TRBJ1-1; CDR3aa: ASSEDREWATEAF